The 5 T cell receptor beta chains given below trace back to one sample, sequenced in a study of tumor and adjacent non-tumor tissue in lung cancer. RNA was extracted from bulk tissue without any cell sorting. Three rounds of nested PCR, following a modified ARM-PCR protocol, produced the TCRbeta library. TCRdb redid the calling of the multiplex PCR reads with MiXCR, one entry per CDR3 protein. Found here are 55,000 to 75,000 distinct CDR3 sequences, 55% to 70% of them singletons; the top ten hold around 20%. The sample comprised lung tumor tissue. These receptors were obtained from a man in his forties or fifties with non-small cell lung cancer.

This clonotype appeared a few times. This chain joins TRBV5-1 and TRBJ2-5; D uncertain. Trimming removed 0 bases from V and 6 bases from J, with 12 bases in between. The CDR3 contains 14 residues. The germline V gene has CDR1 SGHRS and CDR2 YFSETQ. The CDR3 region is CASSLAEGQKTQYF. The CDR3 nucleotides are TGCGCCAGCAGCTTGGCCGAAGGTCAGAAGACCCAGTACTTC.

A remark on this clonotype: Germline is not matched at one junction end, which may reflect a read error. This sequence joins TRBV29-1 and TRBJ2-2, with 8 bases aligning to TRBD1. The V gene's germline CDR1 is SQVTM and CDR2 ANQGSEA. There are 16 residues in the CDR3. The CDR3 region is CIVLGTGPTDTGELFF. Written as DNA, the CDR3 is TGCATCGTTCTCGGGACAGGACCTACGGACACCGGGGAGCTGTTTTTT.

This clonotype is judged medium-sized. The CDR3 coding sequence is TGCAGCGTTGAAAGGCAGCTTGACAATGAGCAGTTCTTC. Translated, it gives CSVERQLDNEQFF. The chain combines TRBV29-1 with TRBJ2-1; D is unclear. The CDR3 extends over 13 amino acids. Germline V gene lookup returns CDR1 SQVTM and CDR2 ANQGSEA. Between the trimmed V and J ends, which lost 2 bases and 5 bases, there was a span of 10 bases.

This clonotype was observed a handful of times. This rearrangement joins TRBV28 to TRBJ2-7; 11 bases agree with TRBD2. CDR1 is MDHEN and CDR2 is SYDVKM in the germline V gene. The J segment lost 4 bases and the V segment lost 7 bases, leaving 9 bases of the junction unmatched. This CDR3 is built from 15 residues. CDR3 in amino acids: CASITGTSGKYEQYF. CDR3 in DNA: TGTGCCAGCATCACCGGGACTAGCGGAAAATACGAGCAGTACTTC.

This chain connects TRBV18 to TRBJ2-3; D gene ambiguous. The CDR3 sequence is 15 residues long. V was trimmed by 7 bases and J by 0 bases, leaving 14 bases between them. CDR1 is KGHSH and CDR2 is LQKENI in the germline V gene. The CDR3 region is CASLESATSTDTQYF. The DNA for the CDR3 is TGTGCCAGCTTAGAGAGCGCCACTAGCACAGATACGCAGTATTTT. The full variable domain, rest sourced from reference TRBV18 and TRBJ2-3, is NAGVMQNPRHLVRRRGQEARLRCSPMKGHSHVYWYRQLPEEGLKFMVYLQKENIIDESGMPKERFSAEFPKEGPSILRIQQVVRGDSAAYFCASLESATSTDTQYFGPGTRLTVL.